Listed below are T cell receptor beta chains from one sample, sequenced in a study of response to subunit inactivated influenza vaccine. A single record per CDR3 protein comes from TCRdb applying MiXCR to the RT-PCR reads. Among under 500,000 distinct CDR3 sequences listed, roughly 11% were seen once. Material: PBMCs from blood, obtained roughly 46 days after vaccination. All receptors derive from a man aged 50-59 years who received an inactivated influenza vaccine. CDR3s include the opening cysteine and the closing phenylalanine or tryptophan. D genes are given only for firm matches. Size values are once, few and many counts, or a class for expanded clones, and some rows have none.

many TRBJ2-7 - TRBV11-2 TGTGCCAGCAGCTTCCCGGGGTGGTCCTACGAGCAGTACTTC CASSFPGWSYEQYF
few TRBJ1-2 - TRBV4-3 TGCGCCAGCAGCCAAGATCTCTCAGCTAACTATGGCTACACCTTC CASSQDLSANYGYTF
- TRBJ2-1 TRBD1 TRBV5-1 TGCGCCAGCAGTCTTGAACCGGGACAGAATAATGAGCAGTTCTTC CASSLEPGQNNEQFF
- TRBJ2-5 TRBD1 TRBV29-1 TGCAGCGTTGACTGGGGACAGGGTAAAGAGACCCAGTACTTC CSVDWGQGKETQYF
few TRBJ1-1 - TRBV20-1 TGCAGTGCTGGCAGGGGTATGAGCACTGAAGCTTTCTTT CSAGRGMSTEAFF
- TRBJ1-5 - TRBV2 TGTGCCAGCAGTGAAGCGCTTCCCAGGGAGAATCAGCCCCAGCATTTT CASSEALPRENQPQHF
many TRBJ1-1 TRBD1 TRBV10-3 TGTGCCATCAGTGAGTCGGCCAGGGGGCAAGCTTTCTTT CAISESARGQAFF
- TRBJ2-7 TRBD2 TRBV11-2 TGTGCCAGCAGCGCCCGACTAGCGGGAGGTCCCGAGCAGTACTTC CASSARLAGGPEQYF
few TRBJ1-2 TRBD1 TRBV4-1 TGCGCCAGCAGCCCGACCGGGACAGGGGACTATGGCTACACCTTC CASSPTGTGDYGYTF
- TRBJ2-6 - TRBV6-1 TGTGCCAGCAGCCCACAACCCCACAGGGTAGTTGGTGGGGCCAACGTCCTGACTTTC CASSPQPHRVVGGANVLTF